These 25 T cell receptor beta chains came from one sample sequenced in a study of blood T cells in healthy people across ages. With a J-beta primer mix and a sample-barcoded 5' primer, a second PCR ran about 6 to 11 cycles. MiXCR was run by TCRdb on the 5' RACE reads, yielding one entry per CDR3 protein. Of around 1,500,000 distinct CDR3 sequences listed, 25% to 30% are singletons. The sequenced material came from blood. These TCRs come from a woman aged 30 to 39 in good health.

The genes are TRBV6-5 and TRBJ1-2; tentatively, D is TRBD1 (6 bases). V was shortened by 6 bases and J by 2 bases, with 25 bases between the two germline ends. Germline CDR1 MNHEY, CDR2 SVGAGI. This CDR3 spans 18 amino acids. CDR3 in amino acids: CASSPQWGRTNRNYGYTF. CDR3 sequence (DNA): TGTGCCAGCAGCCCTCAGTGGGGGCGAACAAATAGAAACTATGGCTACACCTTC.

There are a few counts of this clonotype. The chain couples TRBV20-1 to TRBJ1-5; D might be TRBD1 (5 bases). The germline gives CDR1 DFQATT, CDR2 SNEGSKA (reference sequence). The CDR3 is 12 amino acids. Between the trimmed V and J ends, which lost 6 bases and 2 bases, there was a span of 8 bases. The CDR3 sequence: CSAGDRNQPQHF. CDR3 nucleotides: TGCAGTGCGGGGGACCGCAATCAGCCCCAGCATTTT.

As concerns this clonotype: A much larger clonotype is one base distant, so this may be a read error. It is likely a read error, because the conserved phenylalanine at the end of the CDR3 is missing. The chain carries TRBV27 and TRBJ2-7; D is unclear. The germline gives CDR1 MNHEY, CDR2 SMNVEV (reference sequence). V lost 4 bases to trimming and J lost 0 bases, with 7 bases between them. The CDR3 is 13 residues long. Here the CDR3 DNA reads TGTGCCAGCAGTTCAACCCTCTCCTACGAGCAGTACTCC. Its protein product is CASSSTLSYEQYS.

This clonotype has more than one count but fewer than ten. The chain uses TRBV7-8 and TRBJ2-7; 7 nucleotides align to TRBD2. The trim removed 7 bases at V and 6 bases at J, leaving 15 bases unmatched. The CDR3 length is 15 residues. Germline V CDR1 and CDR2: SGHVS, FQNEAQ. CDR3 bases: TGTGCCAGCACCCACTGGGTGGGAGGGCCTATCGAGCAGTACTTC. This translates into CASTHWVGGPIEQYF.

V is TRBV7-9 and J is TRBJ2-1; 11 nucleotides line up with TRBD2. Germline V gene lookup returns CDR1 SEHNR and CDR2 FQNEAQ (reference sequence). The CDR3 extends over 15 amino acids. The V segment lost 5 bases and the J segment 6 bases; nucleotides outside the gene matches: 6. CDR3 protein: CASSPPGLAANEQFF. The CDR3 DNA is TGTGCCAGCAGCCCCCCGGGACTAGCGGCCAATGAGCAGTTCTTC.

This clonotype has a handful of counts. V is TRBV3-1 and J is TRBJ2-5; weak D call: TRBD2 (6 bases). This CDR3 contains 14 residues. Germline V CDR1 and CDR2: LGHDT, YNNKEL (reference sequence). Trimming cost V 2 bases and J 11 bases, with 18 bases left between them. Here the CDR3 reads CASSQRDLFYVQYF. In DNA form, the CDR3 reads TGTGCCAGCAGCCAAAGGGACTTGTTCTACGTGCAGTACTTC.

This chain uses TRBV7-2 with TRBJ1-1, with D possibly matching TRBD1 (6 bases). V was trimmed by 2 bases and J by 3 bases, leaving 13 bases between them. CDR3 length equals 15 residues. Germline V gives CDR1 SGHTA, CDR2 FQGNSA. The CDR3 here is CASSLRSTGYTEAFF. The DNA for the CDR3 is TGTGCCAGCAGCTTAAGATCGACAGGTTACACTGAAGCTTTCTTT.

This clonotype has at least ten counts. The J gene is TRBJ2-7, the V gene TRBV25-1, with D uncertain. CDR1 is MGHDK, CDR2 SYGVNS, per germline. This CDR3 is 14 amino acids long. Trimming took off 8 bases at V and 3 bases at J, with 17 bases between the two ends. CDR3: CASVPPPSDYEQYF. The CDR3 nucleotides are TGTGCCAGCGTCCCACCGCCATCTGACTACGAGCAGTACTTC.

This clonotype was picked up a small number of times. V usage is TRBV7-2 and J usage is TRBJ1-5; the D is unclear. V was cut by 1 base and J by 5 bases, with 12 bases left in between. The CDR3 is 15 amino acids. Germline V gene data show CDR1 as SGHTA and CDR2 as FQGNSA. The CDR3 here is CASSLEPHPDQPQHF. CDR3 bases: TGTGCCAGCAGCTTAGAACCACACCCGGATCAGCCCCAGCATTTT.

The rearrangement joins TRBV9 to TRBJ2-7; D might be TRBD2 (6 bases). The CDR3 totals 13 residues. CDR1 and CDR2 (germline): SGDLS, YYNGEE. Between the trimmed V and J ends, which lost 3 bases and 3 bases, there was a span of 10 bases. CDR3 sequence reads: CASSGGADYEQYV. The CDR3 DNA sequence: TGTGCCAGCAGCGGCGGGGCAGACTACGAGCAGTACGTC.

As regards this clonotype: The junction shows a germline mismatch at one end, possibly a read error. The chain joins TRBV7-2 to TRBJ2-5, with D perhaps matching TRBD2 (6 bases). The CDR3 runs 13 residues. Germline V lookup: CDR1 SGHTA, CDR2 FQGNSA. The CDR3 sequence is CANSLGTVETQYF. The CDR3 region has the DNA TGTGCCAACAGCTTAGGGACTGTGGAGACCCAGTACTTC. The entire variable domain, with the rest obtained from reference TRBV7-2 and TRBJ2-5, is as follows: GAGVSQSPSNKVTEKGKDVELRCDPISGHTALYWYRQSLGQGLEFLIYFQGNSAPDKSGLPSDRFSAERTGGSVSTLTIQRTQQEDSAVYLCANSLGTVETQYFGPGTRLLVL.

Details on this clonotype: One junction end disagrees with the germline gene, perhaps due to a read error. This chain links TRBV5-1 with TRBJ2-2; TRBD2 agrees at 9 bases. This CDR3 region has 17 residues. Per germline, CDR1 SGHRS and CDR2 YFSETQ. CDR3 nucleotides: TGCGCCAGCAGCTTGGGGCGTGGACTAGCGAACACCGGGGAGCGGTTTTTT. This translates into CASSLGRGLANTGERFF.

With respect to this clonotype: Possible read error: a much larger clone is one base away. The chain joins TRBV11-2 to TRBJ2-4; no firm D call. Germline V CDR1 and CDR2: SGHAT, FQNNGV. The CDR3 runs to 16 residues. The CDR3 DNA reads TGTGCCTGCAGCTTAGGGCTTACAATAGCCAAAAACATTCAGTACTTC. It codes for CACSLGLTIAKNIQYF.

This clonotype was detected ten times or more. The gene calls are TRBV6-5 and TRBJ1-2; D remains ambiguous. In germline, CDR1 is MNHEY, CDR2 SVGAGI. V was clipped by 7 bases and J by 4 bases, with 13 bases between them. This CDR3 is built from 13 residues. As DNA, the CDR3 is TGTGCCAGCAAGGAGGCCAAATTCTATGGCTACACCTTC. Amino acids: CASKEAKFYGYTF.

The V gene is TRBV7-9, the J gene TRBJ2-7; D gene ambiguous. The CDR3 covers 14 residues. V lost 4 bases and J lost 5, with 15 bases in between. CDR1 is SEHNR and CDR2 is FQNEAQ in the germline V gene (reference sequence). The CDR3 is CASSSGTQVHEQYF. CDR3 in DNA: TGTGCCAGCAGCTCAGGAACCCAGGTCCACGAGCAGTACTTC. Full variable domain (rest looked up from reference TRBV7-9 and TRBJ2-7): DTGVSQNPRHKITKRGQNVTFRCDPISEHNRLYWYRQTLGQGPEFLTYFQNEAQLEKSRLLSDRFSAERPKGSFSTLEIQRTEQGDSAMYLCASSSGTQVHEQYFGPGTRLTVT.

This clonotype was observed a handful of times. The chain combines TRBV25-1 with TRBJ2-7, with 10 bases that match TRBD1. The CDR3 runs 17 residues. Germline CDR1 MGHDK, CDR2 SYGVNS. Germline trimming cut 3 bases from V and 0 bases from J; bases unmatched to any gene: 8. As DNA, the CDR3 is TGTGCCAGCAGTGACCTCCCGGGACAGGGGAGCTCCTACGAGCAGTACTTC. Its protein is CASSDLPGQGSSYEQYF.

In its sample, this clonotype was seen a few times. The chain couples TRBV12-3 or TRBV12-4 to TRBJ2-1; 10 nucleotides align to TRBD2. V lost 6 bases to trimming and J lost 6 bases; unmatched junction nucleotides: 8. The CDR3 has 15 amino acids. The CDR3 DNA is TGTGCCAGCAGGGGAGCGGGAGGGCCCTCCAATGAGCAGTTCTTC. Amino acids: CASRGAGGPSNEQFF.

J is TRBJ1-4 and V is TRBV18; a weak D match, TRBD1 (5 bases). The CDR3 runs to 13 residues. V was trimmed by 1 base and J by 8 bases, leaving 8 bases between them. Germline V lookup: CDR1 KGHSH, CDR2 LQKENI. The CDR3 DNA follows: TGTGCCAGCTCACCACAGGGGTTGGAAAAACTGTTTTTT. It encodes CASSPQGLEKLFF.

As regards this clonotype: At one end, the junction sequence differs from germline, possibly due to a read error. The chain employs TRBV29-1 and TRBJ1-2; maybe TRBD1 (5 bases). From germline, CDR1 is SQVTM and CDR2 ANQGSEA. CDR3 length equals 13 residues. DNA for the CDR3: TGCAGCGCCGGGGGGGATGGGGACTACGGCTACACCTTC. Its protein product is CSAGGDGDYGYTF.

This clonotype came up a few times. In nucleotides, the CDR3 is TGTGCCAGCAGTTTGTGGCAGGAGGGCAATCAGCCCCAGCATTTT. The encoded protein is CASSLWQEGNQPQHF. The chain is built from TRBV28 and TRBJ1-5; D is unclear. CDR1 and CDR2 (germline): MDHEN, SYDVKM. Trimming removed 3 bases from V and 2 bases from J, with 11 bases in between. The CDR3 loop spans 15 amino acids.

Details on this clonotype: No conserved phenylalanine or tryptophan ends this CDR3, so it is likely a read error. The chain uses TRBV20-1 and TRBJ2-1, with unresolved D. V was shortened by 0 bases and J by 10 bases, with 7 bases between the two germline ends. CDR3 length equals 11 residues. The germline V gene encodes CDR1 DFQATT and CDR2 SNEGSKA (reference sequence). The CDR3 loop is CSARDQKEQFC. CDR3 in DNA: TGCAGTGCTAGAGATCAGAAGGAGCAGTTCTGC.

This clonotype came up a few times. This chain connects TRBV9 to TRBJ2-6; D unclear. V gave up 2 bases and J gave up 0 bases, with 6 bases separating them. CDR1 and CDR2 (germline): SGDLS, YYNGEE. The CDR3 spans 15 residues. This chain's CDR3 is CASSVSDSGANVLTF. The CDR3 nucleotides are TGTGCCAGCAGCGTTTCGGACTCTGGGGCCAACGTCCTGACTTTC. The full variable domain, in which reference TRBV9 and TRBJ2-6 provide the parts outside the CDR3, is DSGVTQTPKHLITATGQRVTLRCSPRSGDLSVYWYQQSLDQGLQFLIQYYNGEERAKGNILERFSAQQFPDLHSELNLSSLELGDSALYFCASSVSDSGANVLTFGAGSRLTVL.

This chain joins TRBV7-9 and TRBJ2-7, with 9 bases lining up with TRBD2. The CDR3 runs 15 residues. Per the germline V gene, CDR1 is SEHNR and CDR2 is FQNEAQ (reference sequence). After removal of 1 base from V and 3 bases from J, the junction contained 4 bases not matched to a gene. In DNA form, the CDR3 reads TGTGCCAGCAGCTTAGGGGCGGGAGGGGTCTACGAGCAGTACTTC. This translates into CASSLGAGGVYEQYF.

In the case of this clonotype: Mismatch with germline at one junction end may stem from a read error. This chain uses TRBV12-3 or TRBV12-4 with TRBJ1-1; D uncertain. This CDR3 is 14 amino acids long. In DNA, the CDR3 is TGTGCCGGCAGCCGGGCATCCATGAACACTGAAGCTTTCTTT. Translating gives CAGSRASMNTEAFF.

Regarding this clonotype: A much larger clone differs from this one at a single base, so this may be a read error. The chain carries TRBV7-2 and TRBJ2-4; 7 positions agree with TRBD2. Germline V CDR1 and CDR2: SGHTA, FQGNSA. The CDR3 is made up of 17 amino acids. CDR3 region: CASSLESRERVKNVQYF. CDR3 in DNA: TGTGCCAGCAGCTTAGAGTCGCGGGAGCGCGTAAAAAACGTTCAGTACTTC.